The 9 T cell receptor beta chains listed next were all sequenced from one sample in a study of CD8 T cells in Susac syndrome. Random hexamers served to reverse transcribe roughly 0.45 to 1 ug RNA. TCRdb re-called the immunoSEQ multiplex PCR reads through MiXCR, storing one row per CDR3 protein. The sample includes about 300,000 distinct CDR3 sequences, roughly 85% of them seen just once. The sample taken for sequencing was CD8+ T cells from PBMCs. All receptors come from a human donor with multiple sclerosis.

This clonotype showed up just a few times. The DNA of the CDR3 is TGTGCCAGCAGCTCCGGCCTAGCGCTGAAAGAGACCCAGTACTTC. The encoded protein is CASSSGLALKETQYF. V usage is TRBV5-4 and J usage is TRBJ2-5, with D tentatively TRBD2 (6 bases). CDR3 size: 15 residues. Trimming stripped 3 bases from V and 3 bases from J, with 15 bases between. Germline V CDR1 and CDR2: SGHNT, YYREEE (reference sequence).

The sample holds one count of this clonotype. This sequence joins TRBV28 and TRBJ2-3; 10 nucleotides align to TRBD2. The CDR3 loop spans 18 amino acids. Germline trimming cut 4 bases from V and 3 bases from J; bases unmatched to any gene: 13. Per the germline V gene, CDR1 is MDHEN and CDR2 is SYDVKM. DNA of the CDR3: TGTGCCAGCAGTTCTTTAGAAACAGCGGGAGGGCCGACAGATACGCAGTATTTT. This sequence encodes CASSSLETAGGPTDTQYF.

V is TRBV5-6 and J is TRBJ1-2; possible D gene TRBD1, 6 bases. The CDR3 sequence is 15 residues long. Per the germline V gene, CDR1 is SGHDT and CDR2 is YYEEEE. V lost 4 bases, J lost 6 bases, and 19 bases lay in between. DNA for the CDR3: TGTGCCAGCAGCGATAGTCAGGGGCCCCTGGATGGCTACACCTTC. Its translation is CASSDSQGPLDGYTF.

The chain is built from TRBV4-3 and TRBJ2-2; TRBD1 might be the D (6 bases). V was trimmed by 1 base and J by 5 bases, leaving 11 bases between them. Germline V CDR1 and CDR2: LGHNA, YSLEER. This CDR3 has 15 amino acids. This chain's CDR3 is CASSQVGGETGELFF. CDR3 in DNA: TGCGCCAGCAGCCAAGTAGGGGGTGAAACCGGGGAGCTGTTTTTT.

The V gene is TRBV25-1, the J gene TRBJ2-7; possibly TRBD2 for D (5 bases). The V gene's germline CDR1 is MGHDK and CDR2 SYGVNS. The CDR3 runs 14 residues. V was clipped by 3 bases and J by 2 bases, with 11 bases between them. The CDR3 reads CASSDPGIPYEQYF. In DNA form, the CDR3 reads TGTGCCAGCAGTGACCCCGGGATCCCCTACGAGCAGTACTTC.

The chain employs TRBV7-9 and TRBJ2-1, with TRBD2 as a possible D gene (6 bases). The CDR3 runs 15 residues. Germline V lookup: CDR1 SEHNR, CDR2 FQNEAQ (reference sequence). V was trimmed by 1 base and J by 5 bases, leaving 12 bases between them. The CDR3 sequence: CASSLVGGGNNEQFF. As DNA, the CDR3 is TGTGCCAGCAGCTTAGTGGGCGGAGGGAACAATGAGCAGTTCTTC.

This sequence joins TRBV28 and TRBJ1-2, with D hard to call. This CDR3 is 15 amino acids long. V was cut by 3 bases and J by 4 bases, with 15 bases left in between. Germline values: CDR1 MDHEN, CDR2 SYDVKM. DNA for the CDR3: TGTGCCAGCAGTTTGGCTTCCCCAAGGAGCTATGGCTACACCTTC. Protein product: CASSLASPRSYGYTF.

The genes are TRBV30 and TRBJ1-3; no definite D call. Trimming took off 5 bases at V and 2 bases at J, with 4 bases between the two ends. Germline CDR1 GTSNPN, CDR2 SVGIG (reference sequence). The CDR3 has 11 amino acids. CDR3 in amino acids: CAWGPGNTIYF. CDR3 DNA: TGTGCCTGGGGGCCTGGAAACACCATATATTTT. The whole variable domain, filled in from reference TRBV30 and TRBJ1-3, reads SQTIHQWPATLVQPVGSPLSLECTVEGTSNPNLYWYRQAAGRGLQLLFYSVGIGQISSEVPQNLSASRPQDRQFILSSKKLLLSDSGFYLCAWGPGNTIYFGEGSWLTVV.

The gene calls are TRBV4-1 and TRBJ2-3; 8 bases are a match to TRBD1. The V gene end was trimmed by 5 bases and the J gene end by 5 bases; junction bases not matched to a gene: 15. Germline V gene lookup returns CDR1 MGHRA and CDR2 YSYEKL. The CDR3 covers 17 residues. CDR3 nucleotides: TGCGCCAGCAGCTTACAGTGGACAGGGAAGGTGGGAGATACGCAGTATTTT. Amino acids: CASSLQWTGKVGDTQYF.